The rows below give T cell receptor beta chains drawn from one sample of a study of shared clonotypes between healthy human individuals. Only in-frame clones appear in the TCRdb table, and some are missing; sequencing was by immunoSEQ multiplex PCR. The sample yields about 2.1 million clones, around 95% seen once. What was sequenced was naive CD8+ T cells from PBMCs. These receptors all come from a man aged 18 to 35 in good health. Some clones in this sample may be carry-over from other donors' samples. CDR3s include the opening cysteine and the closing phenylalanine or tryptophan. The D gene is left open where the match is weak. Not all rows give a size; the values are once, few, many and, for expanded clones, a class.

V: TRBV5-4
D: TRBD2
size: -
J: TRBJ2-1
DNA: TGTGCCAGCAGTCCCGGGACTAGCGGCTACAATGAGCAGTTCTTC
CDR3: CASSPGTSGYNEQFF

V: TRBV28
D: -
size: -
J: TRBJ2-1
DNA: TGTGCCAGCAGTCAGCCTAGGACGGAAGACCCGCTGGATAATGAGCAGTTCTTC
CDR3: CASSQPRTEDPLDNEQFF

V: TRBV19
D: TRBD1
size: -
J: TRBJ1-1
DNA: TGTGCCAGTAGTCCCTGGACAGGCAACACTGAAGCTTTCTTT
CDR3: CASSPWTGNTEAFF

V: TRBV27
D: TRBD2
size: once
J: TRBJ2-7
DNA: TGTGCCAGCAGTTTGAAAGGACTAGCGGGTACCTACGAGCAGTACTTC
CDR3: CASSLKGLAGTYEQYF

V: TRBV9
D: -
size: -
J: TRBJ2-3
DNA: TGTGCCAGCAGCAGGGCCACTAGCACAGATACGCAGTATTTT
CDR3: CASSRATSTDTQYF

V: TRBV11-2
D: -
size: -
J: TRBJ2-1
DNA: TGTGCCAGCAGCCCTATACTCAATGAGCAGTTCTTC
CDR3: CASSPILNEQFF

V: TRBV6-5
D: -
size: -
J: TRBJ1-5
DNA: TGTGCCAGCAGTTACGACCCCCGGCCGGGGCAGCCCCAGCATTTT
CDR3: CASSYDPRPGQPQHF

V: TRBV28
D: -
size: -
J: TRBJ1-3
DNA: TGTGCCAGCAGTGCCAACAGGGATCAGGGAAACACCATATATTTT
CDR3: CASSANRDQGNTIYF

V: TRBV6-4
D: TRBD1
size: -
J: TRBJ1-5
DNA: TGTGCCAGCAGTGACTTTTTGGGAGACAGGGGAAGCAATCAGCCCCAGCATTTT
CDR3: CASSDFLGDRGSNQPQHF

V: TRBV11-2
D: -
size: -
J: TRBJ2-1
DNA: TGTGCCAGCACCCAATGGGGGCATGAGCAGTTCTTC
CDR3: CASTQWGHEQFF

V: TRBV5-3
D: -
size: -
J: TRBJ1-2
DNA: TGTGCCAGAAGCTTCTCGGCTAACTATGGCTACACCTTC
CDR3: CARSFSANYGYTF

V: TRBV29-1
D: -
size: -
J: TRBJ2-5
DNA: TGCAGCGTTGAAGACAGGAGGGTGACCCAGTACTTC
CDR3: CSVEDRRVTQYF

V: TRBV7-6
D: -
size: once
J: TRBJ2-7
DNA: TGTGCCAGCAGCCCTCTTGGCCGCGACCAGTACGAGCAGTACTTC
CDR3: CASSPLGRDQYEQYF

V: TRBV7-9
D: -
size: -
J: TRBJ2-5
DNA: TGTGCCAGCAGCCCACGGGGGCCCCAAGAGACCCAGTACTTC
CDR3: CASSPRGPQETQYF

V: TRBV28
D: -
size: -
J: TRBJ2-7
DNA: TGTGCCAGCACAGGTCCGGTGAGCTCCTACGAGCAGTACTTC
CDR3: CASTGPVSSYEQYF

V: TRBV9
D: -
size: -
J: TRBJ2-3
DNA: TGTGCCAGCAGCGCCGACCCCACAGATACGCAGTATTTT
CDR3: CASSADPTDTQYF

V: TRBV27
D: -
size: -
J: TRBJ2-5
DNA: TGTGCCAGCAGCAGGTCTCAGCAAGAGACCCAGTACTTC
CDR3: CASSRSQQETQYF

V: TRBV28
D: -
size: -
J: TRBJ2-3
DNA: TGTGCCGGGCGTGGACAGCAACGCACAGATACGCAGTATTTT
CDR3: CAGRGQQRTDTQYF

V: TRBV19
D: TRBD1
size: -
J: TRBJ2-4
DNA: TGTGCCAGTAGCGCCGGGACAGGGGTGGACATTCAGTACTTC
CDR3: CASSAGTGVDIQYF

V: TRBV6-5
D: -
size: -
J: TRBJ2-2
DNA: TGTGCCAGCAGTTTAACGACCAGGACGAACACCGGGGAGCTGTTTTTT
CDR3: CASSLTTRTNTGELFF

V: TRBV28
D: -
size: -
J: TRBJ1-5
DNA: TGTGCCAGCAGTTTAAGTGAAAACAGGGCGGCTTTTCGGCAGCCCCAGCATTTT
CDR3: CASSLSENRAAFRQPQHF

V: TRBV2
D: TRBD2
size: -
J: TRBJ2-1
DNA: TGTGCCAGCACCCTAGCGGGAGTGTCGGTTGAGCAGTTCTTC
CDR3: CASTLAGVSVEQFF

V: TRBV27
D: -
size: -
J: TRBJ1-1
DNA: TGTGCCAGCAGTTTAGGAGTAGCGGGGGCCACTGAAGCTTTCTTT
CDR3: CASSLGVAGATEAFF

V: TRBV27
D: -
size: once
J: TRBJ1-4
DNA: TGTGCCAGCAGTTTGGCCCAAGCAACTAATGAAAAACTGTTTTTT
CDR3: CASSLAQATNEKLFF

V: TRBV10-3
D: TRBD1
size: -
J: TRBJ1-1
DNA: TGTGCCATCAGCGGACAGGATTACACTGAAGCTTTCTTT
CDR3: CAISGQDYTEAFF

V: TRBV29-1
D: -
size: -
J: TRBJ2-7
DNA: TGCAGCGTTGAGCGGGACAGCCATAACTACGAGCAGTACTTC
CDR3: CSVERDSHNYEQYF

V: TRBV4-3
D: -
size: -
J: TRBJ2-1
DNA: TGCGCCAGCAGCCAAGATGGCGGCGGTAAATACAATGAGCAGTTCTTC
CDR3: CASSQDGGGKYNEQFF

V: TRBV4-3
D: -
size: once
J: TRBJ2-2
DNA: TGCGCCAGCAGCCAAGAGATCCGAGGCGGGGAGCTGTTTTTT
CDR3: CASSQEIRGGELFF

V: TRBV29-1
D: -
size: -
J: TRBJ2-5
DNA: TGCAGCGCGGACGGGGAGACCCAGTACTTC
CDR3: CSADGETQYF

V: TRBV7-8
D: -
size: -
J: TRBJ2-1
DNA: TGTGCCAGCAGCTTAGGGATTCCGGGACTCCTAACTTACAATGAGCAGTTCTTC
CDR3: CASSLGIPGLLTYNEQFF

V: TRBV28
D: -
size: -
J: TRBJ2-7
DNA: TGTGCCAGCAGCTGGGGGAACGAGCAGTACTTC
CDR3: CASSWGNEQYF

V: TRBV4-1
D: TRBD2
size: -
J: TRBJ2-1
DNA: TGCGCCAGCAGCCCCGAGGCGGCCCTAGCGGCCTACAATGAGCAGTTCTTC
CDR3: CASSPEAALAAYNEQFF

V: TRBV5-1
D: -
size: -
J: TRBJ2-7
DNA: TGCGCCAGCAGCCGGGCCGGGACAAACTCCTACGAGCAGTACTTC
CDR3: CASSRAGTNSYEQYF

V: TRBV28
D: TRBD1
size: once
J: TRBJ2-1
DNA: TGTGCCAGCAGTCTAAGGGGGCCGGGTTACAATGAGCAGTTCTTC
CDR3: CASSLRGPGYNEQFF

V: TRBV5-1
D: TRBD2
size: once
J: TRBJ2-7
DNA: TGCGCCAGCAGCATCGGACTAGCGGGAGGAGTCTACGAGCAGTACTTC
CDR3: CASSIGLAGGVYEQYF

V: TRBV4-1
D: -
size: -
J: TRBJ2-7
DNA: TGCGCCAGCAGCCTCGTTGCCGGGACTGTCACCTACGAGCAGTACTTC
CDR3: CASSLVAGTVTYEQYF

V: TRBV28
D: TRBD2
size: -
J: TRBJ2-6
DNA: TGTGCCAGCAGTTTAGCGGGAGAAGGGGCCAACGTCCTGACTTTC
CDR3: CASSLAGEGANVLTF